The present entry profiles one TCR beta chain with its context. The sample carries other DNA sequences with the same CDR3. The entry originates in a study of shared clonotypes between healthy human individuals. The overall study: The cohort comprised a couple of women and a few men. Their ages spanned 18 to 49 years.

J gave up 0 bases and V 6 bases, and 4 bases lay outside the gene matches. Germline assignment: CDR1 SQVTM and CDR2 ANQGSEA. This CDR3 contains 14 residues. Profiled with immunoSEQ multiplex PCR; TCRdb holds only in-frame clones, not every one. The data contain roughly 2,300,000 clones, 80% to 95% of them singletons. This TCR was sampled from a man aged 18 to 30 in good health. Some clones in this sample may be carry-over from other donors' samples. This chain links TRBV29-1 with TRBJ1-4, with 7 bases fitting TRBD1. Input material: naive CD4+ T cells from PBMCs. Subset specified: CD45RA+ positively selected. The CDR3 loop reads CSVADRATNEKLFF. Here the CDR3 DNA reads TGCAGCGTCGCCGACAGGGCAACTAATGAAAAACTGTTTTTT.